A single sample gave rise to the 27 T cell receptor beta chains below, sequenced in a study of blood T cell repertoires in COVID-19. The assay was immunoSEQ multiplex PCR, and TCRdb's table has in-frame clones only and misses some. The data contain tens of thousands of clones, 89% of them singletons. Sequenced material: peripheral blood. The receptor source for this set is a man aged 50-59 years with COVID-19, enrolled during active disease.

This rearrangement joins TRBV19 to TRBJ1-1; 10 bases align to TRBD1. The CDR3 covers 15 residues. Germline lookup yields CDR1 LNHDA and CDR2 SQIVND (reference sequence). Unmatched junction bases numbered 6, after V lost 7 bases and J lost 1 base. In DNA, the CDR3 is TGTGCCAGTACCCCGGGACAGGGGCCGAACACTGAAGCTTTCTTT. Protein sequence: CASTPGQGPNTEAFF.

This clone showed up just once. The genes are TRBV6-6 and TRBJ2-5; a weak D match, TRBD1 (6 bases). Germline CDR1 MNHNY, CDR2 SVGAGI (reference sequence). V gave up 0 bases and J gave up 5 bases, with 7 bases separating them. The CDR3 loop spans 13 amino acids. The CDR3 here is CASSYSRGETQYF. CDR3 nucleotide sequence: TGTGCCAGCAGTTACTCGAGGGGGGAGACCCAGTACTTC.

This rearrangement joins TRBV10-3 to TRBJ1-5; D might be TRBD1 (6 bases). This CDR3 has 14 amino acids. Germline CDR1 reads ENHRY; CDR2 reads SYGVKD. V was clipped by 6 bases and J by 6 bases, with 15 bases between them. CDR3 residues: CAIRAGDIGQPQHF. The DNA for the CDR3 is TGTGCCATCAGGGCAGGGGATATTGGTCAGCCCCAGCATTTT.

The count of this clone is one. This sequence joins TRBV30 and TRBJ2-1; the match to TRBD2 covers 7 bases. The CDR3 length is 14 residues. Trimming cost V 6 bases and J 4 bases; bases outside gene matches: 9. From germline, CDR1 is GTSNPN and CDR2 SVGIG (reference sequence). CDR3 region: CACSFGGRYNEQFF. The CDR3 coding sequence is TGTGCCTGCAGTTTCGGGGGGAGATACAATGAGCAGTTCTTC.

V gene TRBV29-1 combines with J gene TRBJ2-7, with D perhaps matching TRBD1 (5 bases). The V and J ends lost 4 bases and 4 bases respectively, with 14 bases between them. This CDR3 comprises 13 residues. Germline assignment: CDR1 SQVTM and CDR2 ANQGSEA. Written as DNA, the CDR3 is TGCAGCGTTGGGGGCAGCCACAAGTACGAGCAGTACTTC. Translated, it gives CSVGGSHKYEQYF.

The chain links TRBV7-9 to TRBJ1-4; a weak D match, TRBD1 (6 bases). The germline V gene encodes CDR1 SEHNR and CDR2 FQNEAQ (reference sequence). The V end lost 4 bases, the J end lost 0 bases, and 9 bases lay between the germline ends. This CDR3 has 15 residues. Here the CDR3 DNA reads TGTGCCAGCAGCTCTCAGGGGTCAACTAATGAAAAACTGTTTTTT. Translated: CASSSQGSTNEKLFF.

The chain is built from TRBV18 and TRBJ2-2; 9 bases are a match to TRBD2. Germline CDR1 is KGHSH and CDR2 is LQKENI. After removal of 3 bases from V and 4 bases from J, the junction contained 3 bases not matched to a gene. The CDR3 extends over 15 amino acids. The DNA for the CDR3 is TGTGCCAGCTCACCGGGACTAGCCACCACCGGGGAGCTGTTTTTT. Translated: CASSPGLATTGELFF.

The CDR3 reads CASSEREGRIYEQYF. DNA of the CDR3: TGTGCCAGCAGTGAAAGAGAGGGCAGGATCTACGAGCAGTACTTC. The chain combines TRBV6-1 with TRBJ2-7; D may be TRBD2 (5 bases). V was shortened by 2 bases and J by 3 bases, with 14 bases between the two germline ends. There are 15 residues in the CDR3. Germline CDR1 reads MNHNS; CDR2 reads SASEGT.

The chain combines TRBV5-1 with TRBJ1-1; 9 bases are a match to TRBD1. This CDR3 is 14 amino acids long. Germline V lookup: CDR1 SGHRS, CDR2 YFSETQ. After removal of 1 base from V and 11 bases from J, the junction contained 9 bases not matched to a gene. The CDR3 is CASSLNTQGAEAFF. The CDR3 region has the DNA TGCGCCAGCAGCTTGAACACACAGGGGGCGGAGGCTTTCTTT. Full variable domain (outside the CDR3, taken from reference TRBV5-1 and TRBJ1-1): KAGVTQTPRYLIKTRGQQVTLSCSPISGHRSVSWYQQTPGQGLQFLFEYFSETQRNKGNFPGRFSGRQFSNSRSEMNVSTLELGDSALYLCASSLNTQGAEAFFGQGTRLTVV.

This clone was recorded only once. The chain employs TRBV11-2 and TRBJ1-1, with D perhaps matching TRBD1 (6 bases). The V and J ends lost 4 bases and 7 bases respectively, with 10 bases between them. CDR3 size: 12 residues. Per germline, CDR1 SGHAT and CDR2 FQNNGV. The CDR3 DNA is TGTGCCAGCAGCTCGGACAGAAGTGAAGCTTTCTTT. Translation gives CASSSDRSEAFF.

The chain has TRBV21-1 and TRBJ1-5; TRBD1 is the table's D call and was not checked against the DNA. TRBV21-1 is a listed pseudogene. The CDR3 extends over 21 amino acids. CDR3 DNA: TGTGCCAGCAGCAAATCCATTAGTAATCTAGGGGACAGCCTTCCTAATCAGCCCCAGCATTTT. It specifies CASSKSISNLGDSLPNQPQHF.

The V and J genes are TRBV29-1 and TRBJ2-4; 9 bases are shared with TRBD1. The CDR3 consists of 15 residues. The germline gives CDR1 SQVTM, CDR2 ANQGSEA. V gave up 6 bases and J gave up 0 bases; unmatched junction bases: 6. For the CDR3, the DNA is TGCAGCGTGACAGGGGGGACTCTAGCCAAAAACATTCAGTACTTC. As protein: CSVTGGTLAKNIQYF.

The V gene is TRBV5-5, the J gene TRBJ2-2, with 7 bases aligning to TRBD1. The CDR3 covers 15 residues. With V trimmed by 3 bases and J by 3 bases, 5 bases remained unmatched. Germline V lookup: CDR1 SGHKS, CDR2 YYEKEE (reference sequence). CDR3 sequence reads: CASSWGQQDTGELFF. In DNA, the CDR3 is TGTGCCAGCAGCTGGGGACAGCAAGACACCGGGGAGCTGTTTTTT. The entire variable domain, with the rest obtained from reference TRBV5-5 and TRBJ2-2, is as follows: DAGVTQSPTHLIKTRGQQVTLRCSPISGHKSVSWYQQVLGQGPQFIFQYYEKEERGRGNFPDRFSARQFPNYSSELNVNALLLGDSALYLCASSWGQQDTGELFFGEGSRLTVL.

The chain has TRBV18 and TRBJ1-1; D possibly corresponds to TRBD1 (5 bases). There are 13 residues in the CDR3. Germline V gene data show CDR1 as KGHSH and CDR2 as LQKENI. Trimming removed 6 bases at V and 6 bases at J, with 14 bases between. CDR3 coding DNA: TGTGCCAGCTCCGAGGAGTTAGGGGCTGAAGCTTTCTTT. Translation: CASSEELGAEAFF.

V is TRBV7-9 and J is TRBJ1-2, with D unclear. Germline lookup yields CDR1 SEHNR and CDR2 FQNEAQ (reference sequence). CDR3 length: 13 amino acids. Deletions cut 5 bases from V and 8 bases from J, with 15 bases between. CDR3 nucleotide sequence: TGTGCCAGCAGCCTCCTCGGGGAGCGGGGCTACACCTTC. Protein: CASSLLGERGYTF. Full variable domain (missing parts from reference TRBV7-9 and TRBJ1-2): DTGVSQNPRHKITKRGQNVTFRCDPISEHNRLYWYRQTLGQGPEFLTYFQNEAQLEKSRLLSDRFSAERPKGSFSTLEIQRTEQGDSAMYLCASSLLGERGYTFGSGTRLTVV.

This rearrangement joins TRBV5-1 to TRBJ1-1; possible D gene TRBD1, 5 bases. Between the trimmed V and J ends, which lost 6 bases and 5 bases, there was a span of 14 bases. Germline CDR1 is SGHRS and CDR2 is YFSETQ. This CDR3 spans 13 amino acids. CDR3 DNA: TGCGCCAGCACCCACGAGGAGGGGACTGAAGCTTTCTTT. As protein: CASTHEEGTEAFF. The whole variable domain, remainder taken from reference TRBV5-1 and TRBJ1-1, is KAGVTQTPRYLIKTRGQQVTLSCSPISGHRSVSWYQQTPGQGLQFLFEYFSETQRNKGNFPGRFSGRQFSNSRSEMNVSTLELGDSALYLCASTHEEGTEAFFGQGTRLTVV.

This chain uses TRBV9 with TRBJ2-2; TRBD1 aligns across 10 bases. Germline values: CDR1 SGDLS, CDR2 YYNGEE. CDR3 size: 15 residues. The V gene end was trimmed by 4 bases and the J gene end by 5 bases; junction bases not matched to a gene: 5. The CDR3: CASSQTGGATGELFF. The CDR3 DNA is TGTGCCAGCAGCCAGACAGGGGGCGCGACCGGGGAGCTGTTTTTT.

This chain joins TRBV3-1 (or the pseudogene TRBV3-2) and TRBJ1-1; no firm D call. The CDR3 contains 12 residues. V was cut by 4 bases and J by 4 bases, with 7 bases left in between. The germline gives CDR1 LGHDT, CDR2 YNNKEL (reference sequence). The CDR3 sequence is CASSLASTEAFF. The CDR3 DNA reads as TGTGCCAGCAGCCTTGCCAGCACTGAAGCTTTCTTT.

The table lists this clone with a count of one. The chain is built from TRBV5-1 and TRBJ2-2, with 10 positions matching TRBD2. The CDR3 loop spans 16 amino acids. Germline loops: CDR1 SGHRS, CDR2 YFSETQ. Trimming at V came to 4 bases and at J to 2 bases, leaving 5 bases not matched to a gene. The CDR3 protein is CASSPRTSGNTGELFF. The DNA of the CDR3 is TGCGCCAGCAGCCCGAGGACTAGCGGAAACACCGGGGAGCTGTTTTTT.

This clone occurred once. The V and J genes are TRBV2 and TRBJ1-1, with unresolved D. CDR3 length: 13 amino acids. Germline V gives CDR1 SNHLY, CDR2 FYNNEI. Trimming left V 7 bases short and J 1 base short, with 10 bases between. CDR3 DNA sequence: TGTGCCAGCAAGGAGGGAGGGAACACTGAAGCTTTCTTT. It yields the protein CASKEGGNTEAFF.

The V gene is TRBV7-8, the J gene TRBJ2-7, with D perhaps TRBD2 (7 bases). This CDR3 is built from 16 residues. The V gene's germline CDR1 is SGHVS and CDR2 FQNEAQ. The V end lost 1 base, the J end lost 1 base, and 14 bases lay between the germline ends. This CDR3 reads CASSLDRGAGSYEQYF. CDR3 nucleotide sequence: TGTGCCAGCAGCTTAGACCGGGGGGCCGGTTCCTACGAGCAGTACTTC.

V gene TRBV16 combines with J gene TRBJ1-2; 7 bases map to TRBD1. Germline V CDR1 and CDR2: KGHSY, FQNENV. This CDR3 is 15 amino acids long. V lost 0 bases and J lost 6; bases outside the gene matches: 7. As DNA, the CDR3 is TGTGCCAGCAGCCAATCGTCAGGGGGAAGGAATGGCTACACCTTC. It codes for CASSQSSGGRNGYTF.

The rearrangement uses TRBV7-2 and TRBJ2-3; 8 bases match TRBD2. This CDR3 spans 15 amino acids. Trimming took 8 bases from V and 0 from J; bases not matched to a gene: 7. CDR1 and CDR2 from the germline V gene are SGHTA and FQGNSA. The CDR3 spells CASGSSGISTDTQYF. The CDR3 region has the DNA TGTGCCAGCGGAAGTAGCGGGATCAGCACAGATACGCAGTATTTT.

J is TRBJ1-5 and V is TRBV2; TRBD1 matches at 7 bases. V lost 3 bases and J lost 0; bases outside the gene matches: 8. Germline V gives CDR1 SNHLY, CDR2 FYNNEI. The CDR3 loop spans 17 amino acids. CDR3 residues: CASSDQGDPYSNQPQHF. In nucleotides, the CDR3 is TGTGCCAGCAGTGATCAGGGGGACCCATATAGCAATCAGCCCCAGCATTTT.

This clone showed up just once. DNA for the CDR3: TGTGCCAGCAGCGTCCGGGGAGCAGGAAACACCATATATTTT. It codes for CASSVRGAGNTIYF. This sequence joins TRBV9 and TRBJ1-3; D gene uncertain. The CDR3 is made up of 14 amino acids. V was cut by 2 bases and J by 4 bases, with 10 bases left in between. Germline V lookup: CDR1 SGDLS, CDR2 YYNGEE.

Points on this clone: One end of the junction is discordant with germline, which a read error may explain. The J gene is TRBJ1-2, the V gene TRBV7-9; D remains unclear. The CDR3 loop spans 12 amino acids. Germline-derived CDR1 and CDR2 are SEHNR and FQNEAQ (reference sequence). The CDR3 protein is CASSLAETERLF. The CDR3 DNA is TGTGCCAGCAGCTTAGCCGAGACGGAGAGGTTGTTC. The variable domain in full, completed from reference TRBV7-9 and TRBJ1-2, reads DTGVSQNPRHKITKRGQNVTFRCDPISEHNRLYWYRQTLGQGPEFLTYFQNEAQLEKSRLLSDRFSAERPKGSFSTLEIQRTEQGDSAMYLCASSLAETERLFGSGTRLTVV.

This clone was seen only once. The V gene is TRBV14, the J gene TRBJ1-4; possible D gene TRBD1, 5 bases. This CDR3 spans 13 amino acids. CDR1 is SGHDN and CDR2 is FVKESK in the germline V gene. Trimming removed 1 base at V and 7 bases at J, with 7 bases between. This CDR3 is CASSQGGREKLFF. In nucleotides, the CDR3 is TGTGCCAGCAGCCAAGGGGGCCGTGAAAAACTGTTTTTT.